This is a list of T cell receptor beta chains from one sample in a study of vaccination effects on CD4 cells after COVID-19. Their antigens remain unidentified. Assay: immunoSEQ multiplex PCR; the TCRdb copy retains only in-frame clones and omits some. The repertoire has roughly 51,000 clones, over 60% of them found once; the top ten carry around 5%. The sequenced sample was CD4+ T cells from PBMCs cultured without peptide, obtained after COVID-19 vaccination. The receptor source for this set is a human donor who had a prior SARS-CoV-2 infection. Each CDR3 is given with its conserved first and last residue. A D gene is named only where the DNA matches it firmly. Rows may omit the clone size; those that give it use once, few, many or a size class.

clone_size	d_call	v_call	j_call	cdr3_nt	cdr3_aa
-	-	TRBV7-3	TRBJ2-1	TGTGCCAGCAGCCTAGGTCTGGGTCCGCAGTTCTTC	CASSLGLGPQFF
few	-	TRBV4-3	TRBJ1-1	TGCGCCAGCAGCCTGGGGACGGCGAACACTGAAGCTTTCTTT	CASSLGTANTEAFF
once	-	TRBV5-6	TRBJ1-2	TGTGCCAGCAGCCGGACACCGAACTATGGCTACACCTTC	CASSRTPNYGYTF
once	-	TRBV12-3/TRBV12-4	TRBJ2-5	TGTGCCAGCAGTTTACGGCTAGTAGAGACCCAGTACTTC	CASSLRLVETQYF
once	-	TRBV2	TRBJ1-1	TGTGCCAGCGTCTTGACAGGAGGTTACACTGAAGCTTTCTTT	CASVLTGGYTEAFF
-	TRBD1	TRBV4-1	TRBJ2-1	TGCGCCAGCAGCCTTGTATTTACAGGGGGCTCCTACAATGAGCAGTTCTTC	CASSLVFTGGSYNEQFF
-	-	TRBV5-1	TRBJ2-6	TGCGCCAGCAGCTTGGGAGCTCTGGGGGCCAACGTCCTGACTTTC	CASSLGALGANVLTF
-	-	TRBV29-1	TRBJ1-1	TGCAGCGTAGTCAGGTGGGAGAACACTGAAGCTTTCTTT	CSVVRWENTEAFF
-	-	TRBV30	TRBJ2-5	TGTGCCTTCAAGGCTCTACCACAAGAGACCCAGTACTTC	CAFKALPQETQYF
-	-	TRBV5-5	TRBJ2-5	TGTGCCAGCAGCTTGCCCCCAGGCCAAGAGACCCAGTACTTC	CASSLPPGQETQYF
-	-	TRBV18	TRBJ2-3	TGTGCCAGCTCACCTGCCGGGGGAGTTGCAGATACGCAGTATTTT	CASSPAGGVADTQYF
once	-	TRBV19	TRBJ1-4	TGTGCCAGTAGTATAGATTTGTGGGACGGCGGGGAAAAACTGTTTTTT	CASSIDLWDGGEKLFF
-	-	TRBV5-1	TRBJ1-1	TGCGCCAGCAGCTTGGAGGCCGGGGCTGAAGCTTTCTTT	CASSLEAGAEAFF
-	-	TRBV6-5	TRBJ2-5	TGTGCCAGCAGGAGGGGGGGTAGGGAGACCCAGTACTTC	CASRRGGRETQYF
-	TRBD2	TRBV10-1	TRBJ2-3	TGCGCCAGCACCGAAGGGGCTAGCGGGGGGCATCTGTCAGATACGCAGTATTTT	CASTEGASGGHLSDTQYF
-	-	TRBV9	TRBJ2-3	TGTGCCAGCAGCGTGTCCCGGGCCGATACGCAGTATTTT	CASSVSRADTQYF
-	TRBD2	TRBV5-1	TRBJ2-5	TGCGCCAGCAGCCCCATTTGGGGGGGCCAAGAGACCCAGTACTTC	CASSPIWGGQETQYF
-	-	TRBV6-4	TRBJ2-3	TGTGCCAGCTTGAAGGGGGTTGCTAGCACAGATACGCAGTATTTT	CASLKGVASTDTQYF
-	TRBD2	TRBV5-1	TRBJ2-1	TGCGCCAGCAGCTTGTTAGCCGGGGGGGGAAATGAGCAGTTCTTC	CASSLLAGGGNEQFF
-	-	TRBV5-8	TRBJ1-1	TGTGCCAGCAGCTTTCGAAGGAACACTGAAGCTTTCTTT	CASSFRRNTEAFF
-	TRBD1	TRBV6-9	TRBJ1-4	TGTGCCAGCAGTTATCAAAAGGGGACAGTGGCTAATGAAAAACTGTTTTTT	CASSYQKGTVANEKLFF
-	TRBD1	TRBV2	TRBJ1-6	TGTGCCAGCAGTGGGGACAGGGGTGATTCACCCCTCCACTTT	CASSGDRGDSPLHF
-	-	TRBV9	TRBJ2-1	TGTGCCAGCAGCGTACGGTCGGGCAGCTCCTACAATGAGCAGTTCTTC	CASSVRSGSSYNEQFF
-	-	TRBV29-1	TRBJ2-1	TGCAGCGTCCTGGGGGGGGGCCCTTACAATGAGCAGTTCTTC	CSVLGGGPYNEQFF
-	-	TRBV9	TRBJ1-3	TGTGCCAGCAGCGTAGACAGAAGCTCTGGAAACACCATATATTTT	CASSVDRSSGNTIYF
-	-	TRBV6-6	TRBJ2-3	TGTGCCAGCAGTTACATCGGAGATACGCAGTATTTT	CASSYIGDTQYF
-	-	TRBV7-2	TRBJ1-2	TGTGCCAGCAGCTTTTCACCGACAAGCTATGGCTACACCTTC	CASSFSPTSYGYTF
-	-	TRBV11-3	TRBJ2-2	TGTGCCAGCAGCCCGGACACCGGGGAGCTGTTTTTT	CASSPDTGELFF
-	-	TRBV5-1	TRBJ2-2	TGCGCCAGCGGACTGGGGGGTACGGACACCGGGGAGCTGTTTTTT	CASGLGGTDTGELFF
-	-	TRBV25-1	TRBJ1-6	TGTGCCAGCCGCGGGGCCAATTCACCCCTCCACTTT	CASRGANSPLHF
few	-	TRBV6-5	TRBJ1-5	TGTGCCAGGTCCGCGGGCCCGGATCAGCCCCAGCATTTT	CARSAGPDQPQHF